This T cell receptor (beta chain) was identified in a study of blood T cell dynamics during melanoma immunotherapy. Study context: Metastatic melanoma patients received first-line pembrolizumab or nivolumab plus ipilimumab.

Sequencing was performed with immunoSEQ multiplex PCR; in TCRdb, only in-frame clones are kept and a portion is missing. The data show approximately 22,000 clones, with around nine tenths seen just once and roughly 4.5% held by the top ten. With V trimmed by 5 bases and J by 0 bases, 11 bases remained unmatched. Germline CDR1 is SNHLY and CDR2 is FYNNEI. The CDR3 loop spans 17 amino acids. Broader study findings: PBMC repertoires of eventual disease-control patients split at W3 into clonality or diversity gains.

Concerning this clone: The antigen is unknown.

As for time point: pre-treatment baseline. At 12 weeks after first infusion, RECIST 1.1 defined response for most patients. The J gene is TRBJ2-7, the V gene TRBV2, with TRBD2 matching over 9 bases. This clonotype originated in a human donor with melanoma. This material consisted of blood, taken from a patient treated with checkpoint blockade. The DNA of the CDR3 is TGTGCCAGCAGTTCCGGGACTAGCCTAGTTAGCTCCTACGAGCAGTACTTC. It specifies CASSSGTSLVSSYEQYF.